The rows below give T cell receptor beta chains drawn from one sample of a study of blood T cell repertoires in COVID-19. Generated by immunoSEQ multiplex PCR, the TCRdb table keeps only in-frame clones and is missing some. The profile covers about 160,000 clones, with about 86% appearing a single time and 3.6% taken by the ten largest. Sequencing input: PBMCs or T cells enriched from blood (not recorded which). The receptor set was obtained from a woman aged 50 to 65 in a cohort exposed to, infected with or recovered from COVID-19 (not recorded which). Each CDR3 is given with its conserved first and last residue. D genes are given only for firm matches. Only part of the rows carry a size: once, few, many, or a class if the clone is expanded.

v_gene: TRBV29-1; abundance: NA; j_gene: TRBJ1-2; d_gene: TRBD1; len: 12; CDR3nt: TGCAGCGTTCAGGGGGCCCCACATGGCTACACCTTC; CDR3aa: CSVQGAPHGYTF
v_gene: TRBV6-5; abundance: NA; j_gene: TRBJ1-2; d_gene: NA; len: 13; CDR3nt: TGTGCCAGCAGGGACTCTACCCATTCAGGCTACACCTTC; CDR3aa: CASRDSTHSGYTF
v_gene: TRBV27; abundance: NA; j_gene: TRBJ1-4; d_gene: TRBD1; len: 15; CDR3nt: TGTGCCAGCAGCAACCTCGGGACAGCGTCCGAAAAACTGTTTTTT; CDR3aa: CASSNLGTASEKLFF
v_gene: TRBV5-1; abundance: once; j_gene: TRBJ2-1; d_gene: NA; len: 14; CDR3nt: TGCGCCAGCAGTGTTGGGCAGGGCCTCAATGAGCAGTTCTTC; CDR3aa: CASSVGQGLNEQFF
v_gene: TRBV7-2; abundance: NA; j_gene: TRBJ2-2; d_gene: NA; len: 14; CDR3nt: TGTGCCAGCAGCTTAGTTAGTTTATACGGGGAGCTGTTTTTT; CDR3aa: CASSLVSLYGELFF
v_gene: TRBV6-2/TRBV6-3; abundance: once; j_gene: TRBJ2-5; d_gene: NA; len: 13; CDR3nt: TGTGCCAGCAGTCGACAGCTTCAAGAGACCCAGTACTTC; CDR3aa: CASSRQLQETQYF
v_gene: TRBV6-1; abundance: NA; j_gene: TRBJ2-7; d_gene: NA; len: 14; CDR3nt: TGTGCCAGCAGTGAATCACTGCCTCCCTACGAGCAGTACTTC; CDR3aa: CASSESLPPYEQYF
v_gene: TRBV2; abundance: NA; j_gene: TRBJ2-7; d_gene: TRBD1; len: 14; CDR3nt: TGTGCCAGCCAGACGGACAGGGGGCAAGGCGAGCAGTACTTC; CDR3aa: CASQTDRGQGEQYF
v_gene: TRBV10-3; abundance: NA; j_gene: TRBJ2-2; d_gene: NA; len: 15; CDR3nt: TGTGCCATCAGTGGGGGGACAATGAACACCGGGGAGCTGTTTTTT; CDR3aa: CAISGGTMNTGELFF
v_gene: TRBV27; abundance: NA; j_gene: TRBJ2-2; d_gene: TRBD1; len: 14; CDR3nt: TGTGCCAGCAGTTCGACAGGGGGGAACGGGGAGCTGTTTTTT; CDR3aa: CASSSTGGNGELFF
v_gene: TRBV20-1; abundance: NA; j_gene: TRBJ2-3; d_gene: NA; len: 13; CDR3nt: TGCAGTGCTAGTATTCGTAGCACAGATACGCAGTATTTT; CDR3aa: CSASIRSTDTQYF
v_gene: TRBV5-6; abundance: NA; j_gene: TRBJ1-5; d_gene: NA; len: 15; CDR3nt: TGTGCCAGCAGCTCCGCCCTGGGGGCGAATCAGCCCCAGCATTTT; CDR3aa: CASSSALGANQPQHF
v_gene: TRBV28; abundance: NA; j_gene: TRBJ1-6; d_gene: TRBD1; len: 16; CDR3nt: TGTGCCAGCAGTGTCACCGGGACAGGAATTGGGTCACCCCTCCACTTT; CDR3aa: CASSVTGTGIGSPLHF
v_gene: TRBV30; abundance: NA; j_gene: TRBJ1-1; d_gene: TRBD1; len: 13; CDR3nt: TGTGCCTGGACTACACCACCGACAGGGAAAGCTTTCTTT; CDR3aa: CAWTTPPTGKAFF
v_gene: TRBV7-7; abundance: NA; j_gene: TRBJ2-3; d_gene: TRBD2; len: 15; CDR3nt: TGTGCTAGCAGCTCTGGACTAGCGGGGCCAGATACGCAGTATTTT; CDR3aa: CASSSGLAGPDTQYF
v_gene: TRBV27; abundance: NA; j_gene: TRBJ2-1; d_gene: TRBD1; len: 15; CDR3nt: TGTGCCAGCAGTTTAGGGGGACAGGGGTTCAATGGGCAGTTCTTC; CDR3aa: CASSLGGQGFNGQFF
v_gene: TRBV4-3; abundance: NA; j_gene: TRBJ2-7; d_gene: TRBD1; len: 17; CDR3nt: TGCGCCAGCAGCCAAGCCTGGGGACAGGCCAAGACCTACGAGCAGTACTTC; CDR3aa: CASSQAWGQAKTYEQYF
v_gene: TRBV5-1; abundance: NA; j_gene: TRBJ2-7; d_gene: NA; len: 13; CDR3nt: TGCGCCAGCAGCTTGGAACGGGGGTACGAGCAGTACTTC; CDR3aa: CASSLERGYEQYF
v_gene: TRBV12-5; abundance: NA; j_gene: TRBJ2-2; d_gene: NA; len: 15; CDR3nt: TGTGCTAGTGGTTTGTCCGACATCAACACCGGGGAGCTGTTTTTT; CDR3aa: CASGLSDINTGELFF
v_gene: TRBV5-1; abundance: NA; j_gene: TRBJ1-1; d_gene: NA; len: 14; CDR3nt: TGCGCCAGCACCCTAGACCCGCAATTCACTGAAGCTTTCTTT; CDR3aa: CASTLDPQFTEAFF
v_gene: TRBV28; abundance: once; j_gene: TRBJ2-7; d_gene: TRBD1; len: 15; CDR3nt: TGTGCCAGCAGAGCACAGGGGCCAAGAATTGGCGAGCAGTACTTC; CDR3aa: CASRAQGPRIGEQYF
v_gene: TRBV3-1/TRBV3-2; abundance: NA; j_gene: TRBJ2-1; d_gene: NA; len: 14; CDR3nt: TGTGCCAGCAGTCAGGGGAGGGCCGGGGGTGAGCAGTTCTTC; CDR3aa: CASSQGRAGGEQFF
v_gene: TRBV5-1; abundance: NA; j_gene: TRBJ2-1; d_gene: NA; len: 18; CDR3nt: TGCGCCAGCAGCCTCGGATACATGGCGGGTCTGGCTAGTAGTGAGCAGTTCTTC; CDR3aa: CASSLGYMAGLASSEQFF
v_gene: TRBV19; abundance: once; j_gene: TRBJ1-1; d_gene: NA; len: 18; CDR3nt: TGTGCCAGTAGCTTAATTCAGGGGTCGCGCGTATCGAACACTGAAGCTTTCTTT; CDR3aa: CASSLIQGSRVSNTEAFF
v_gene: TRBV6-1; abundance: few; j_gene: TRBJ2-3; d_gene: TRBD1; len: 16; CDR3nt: TGTGCCAGCAGTGTAGGGACAGGGCGAAGCACAGATACGCAGTATTTT; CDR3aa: CASSVGTGRSTDTQYF
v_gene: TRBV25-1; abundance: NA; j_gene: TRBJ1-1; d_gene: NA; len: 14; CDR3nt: TGTGCCAGCAGTGAATTAGGCGGGGGCACTGAAGCTTTCTTT; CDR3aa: CASSELGGGTEAFF
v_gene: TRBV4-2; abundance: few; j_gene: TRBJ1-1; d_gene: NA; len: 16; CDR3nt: TGTGCCAGCAGCCAAGCTCCAGGGCACATGAACACTGAAGCTTTCTTT; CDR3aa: CASSQAPGHMNTEAFF
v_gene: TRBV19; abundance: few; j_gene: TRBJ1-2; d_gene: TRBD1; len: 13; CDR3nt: TGTGCCAGTACCAACCGGGACAGGGGTGGCTACACCTTC; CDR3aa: CASTNRDRGGYTF
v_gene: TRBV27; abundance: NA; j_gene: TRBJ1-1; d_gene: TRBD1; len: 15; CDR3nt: TGTGCCAGCAAAAATTGGGACAGCATGAACACTGAAGCTTTCTTT; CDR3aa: CASKNWDSMNTEAFF
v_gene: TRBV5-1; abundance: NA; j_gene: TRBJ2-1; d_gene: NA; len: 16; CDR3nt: TGCGCCAGCAGCCTGTTGGTGTCGGGCTCCTACAATGAGCAGTTCTTC; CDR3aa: CASSLLVSGSYNEQFF
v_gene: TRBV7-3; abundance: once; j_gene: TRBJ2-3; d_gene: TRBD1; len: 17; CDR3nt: TGTGCCAGCAGCCCGAAAGCCGGGACAGGGGGCACAGATACGCAGTATTTT; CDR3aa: CASSPKAGTGGTDTQYF
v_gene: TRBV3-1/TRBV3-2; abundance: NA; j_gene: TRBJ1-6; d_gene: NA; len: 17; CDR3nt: TGTGCCAGCAGCCTAAGGACGGTCTCGGAGGGTAATTCACCCCTCCACTTT; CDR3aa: CASSLRTVSEGNSPLHF
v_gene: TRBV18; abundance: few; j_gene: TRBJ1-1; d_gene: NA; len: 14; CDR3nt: TGTGCCAGCTCACCGAAGGAGGCGGGCACTGAAGCTTTCTTT; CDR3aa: CASSPKEAGTEAFF
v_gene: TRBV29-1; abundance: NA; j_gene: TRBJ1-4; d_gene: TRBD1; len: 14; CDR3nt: TGCAGCGTACCGACAGGGGCAACTAATGAAAAACTGTTTTTT; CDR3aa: CSVPTGATNEKLFF
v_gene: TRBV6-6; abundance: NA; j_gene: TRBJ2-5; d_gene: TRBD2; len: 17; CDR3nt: TGTGCCAGCACCCGATCGGGGACTAGCGGGAACCAAGAGACCCAGTACTTC; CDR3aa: CASTRSGTSGNQETQYF
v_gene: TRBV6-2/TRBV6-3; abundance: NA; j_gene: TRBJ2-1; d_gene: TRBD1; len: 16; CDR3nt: TGTGCCAGCAGTTACCCTAGGGACAGAACCTACAATGAGCAGTTCTTC; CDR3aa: CASSYPRDRTYNEQFF
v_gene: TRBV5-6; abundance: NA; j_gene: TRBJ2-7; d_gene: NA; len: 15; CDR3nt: TGTGCCAGCAGCTCTCTGACAGATCCGATCTACGAGCAGTACTTC; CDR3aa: CASSSLTDPIYEQYF
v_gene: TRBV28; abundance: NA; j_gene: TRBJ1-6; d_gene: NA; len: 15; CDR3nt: TGTGCCAGCTTATCCAACCAGGCTCGATCTTCACCCCTCCACTTT; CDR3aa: CASLSNQARSSPLHF
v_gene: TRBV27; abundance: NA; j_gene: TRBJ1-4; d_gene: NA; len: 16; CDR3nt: TGTGCCAGCAGTTCGACCCCGACAGCAACTAATGAAAAACTGTTTTTT; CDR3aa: CASSSTPTATNEKLFF
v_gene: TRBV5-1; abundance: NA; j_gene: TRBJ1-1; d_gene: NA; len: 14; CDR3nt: TGCGCCAGCAGCTCCGATAGGGGGAACACTGAAGCTTTCTTT; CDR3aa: CASSSDRGNTEAFF
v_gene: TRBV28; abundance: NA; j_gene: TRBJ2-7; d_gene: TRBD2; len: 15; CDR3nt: TGTGCCAGCAGAAGCCCCACTAGCGCGTCCTACGAGCAGTACTTC; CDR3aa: CASRSPTSASYEQYF
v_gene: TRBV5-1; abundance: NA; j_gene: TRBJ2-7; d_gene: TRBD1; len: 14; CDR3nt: TGCGCCAGCAGCTTGTTGACAGGGGGGTACGAGCAGTACTTC; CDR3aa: CASSLLTGGYEQYF
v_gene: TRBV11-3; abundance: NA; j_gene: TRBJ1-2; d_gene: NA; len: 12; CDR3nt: TGTGCCAGCAGCTCCAAGTTATATGGCTTCACCTTC; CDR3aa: CASSSKLYGFTF
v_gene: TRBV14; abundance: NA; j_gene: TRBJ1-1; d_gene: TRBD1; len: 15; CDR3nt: TGTGCCAGCAGCCGCTCTCTGGGGACAGGGGTTGAAGCTTTCTTT; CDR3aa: CASSRSLGTGVEAFF
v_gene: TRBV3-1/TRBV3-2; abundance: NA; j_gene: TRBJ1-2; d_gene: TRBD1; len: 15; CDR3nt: TGTGCCAGCAGCCAAGAGGGACAGGGGAGAAGTGGCTACACCTTC; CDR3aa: CASSQEGQGRSGYTF
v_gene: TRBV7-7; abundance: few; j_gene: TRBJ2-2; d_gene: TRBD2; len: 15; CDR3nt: TGTGCTAGTTCCCGGCGGCTAGCGGGGGAAGGGGAGCTGTTTTTT; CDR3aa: CASSRRLAGEGELFF